A selection of T cell receptor beta chains follows, all from one sample in a study of T-cell memory formation after mild COVID-19. A single record per CDR3 protein comes from TCRdb applying MiXCR to the 5' RACE reads. The sample has some 440,000 distinct CDR3 sequences, about 23% seen once; the top ten hold around an eighth. Sequencing input: PBMCs or a T cell subset sorted from them (not recorded which). These receptors all come from an adult woman who had mild COVID-19 (a few samples of this study predate the infection). Cell type and time point are not known. The CDR3 runs from the conserved cysteine through the conserved F or W. Each record gives: V gene, D gene, J gene, clone size, CDR3 protein, CDR3 DNA. The D gene is left open where the match is weak. Only part of the rows carry a size: once, few, many, or a class if the clone is expanded.

TRBV5-1,-,TRBJ2-3,once,CASSGGTDPTDTQYF,TGCGCCAGCAGCGGGGGGACAGACCCGACAGATACGCAGTATTTT
TRBV18,-,TRBJ2-7,-,CASSPDRWEGGEQYF,TGTGCCAGCTCACCCGACAGGTGGGAAGGTGGAGAGCAGTACTTC
TRBV2,TRBD1,TRBJ1-2,few,CASGGDSLLLNYGYTF,TGTGCCAGCGGGGGGGACAGCCTCCTTCTCAACTATGGCTACACCTTC
TRBV20-1,TRBD1,TRBJ2-7,-,CSAIRQGASYEQYF,TGCAGTGCCATCAGACAGGGAGCCTCCTACGAGCAGTACTTC
TRBV7-3,-,TRBJ2-3,few,CASSLNGGRSDTQYF,TGTGCCAGCAGCCTCAACGGGGGAAGGTCAGATACGCAGTATTTT
TRBV7-3,-,TRBJ2-3,-,CASSSRPSLVSTDTQYF,TGTGCCAGCAGCTCGAGGCCGTCCCTAGTGAGCACAGATACGCAGTATTTT
TRBV14,TRBD1,TRBJ2-7,-,CASSLQTGGSYEQYF,TGTGCCAGCAGCCTCCAGACAGGGGGCTCCTACGAGCAGTACTTC
TRBV30,-,TRBJ2-3,-,CAWSVQADTQYF,TGTGCCTGGAGTGTACAAGCAGATACGCAGTATTTT
TRBV12-3/TRBV12-4,-,TRBJ2-3,-,CASRKRGTDTQYF,TGTGCCAGTAGGAAGAGGGGGACAGATACGCAGTATTTT
TRBV10-3,-,TRBJ2-7,-,CAISDPGGEQYF,TGTGCCATCAGTGACCCGGGGGGCGAACAGTACTTC
TRBV7-9,-,TRBJ2-7,few,CASSPVGGEQYF,TGTGCCAGCAGCCCCGTGGGTGGCGAGCAGTACTTC
TRBV12-3/TRBV12-4,-,TRBJ2-1,-,CASSLAGGPGHEQFF,TGTGCCAGCAGTTTAGCGGGGGGGCCAGGCCATGAGCAGTTCTTC
TRBV7-3,TRBD1,TRBJ1-2,-,CASSSGQAPDRYTF,TGTGCCAGCAGCTCCGGACAGGCCCCTGATCGCTACACCTTC
TRBV20-1,TRBD2,TRBJ2-3,-,CSGVSGVSDTQYF,TGCAGTGGAGTAAGCGGGGTCTCAGATACGCAGTATTTT
TRBV11-1,-,TRBJ1-1,-,CASSPRTASMNTEAFF,TGTGCCAGCAGCCCACGGACAGCGTCAATGAACACTGAAGCTTTCTTT
TRBV20-1,TRBD2,TRBJ2-1,few,CSATRRRSGSNEQFF,TGCAGTGCTACCAGACGAAGAAGCGGGAGTAATGAGCAGTTCTTC
TRBV7-2,TRBD1,TRBJ2-7,once,CASSLGFGTGGYEQYF,TGTGCCAGCAGCTTAGGTTTCGGGACAGGGGGCTACGAGCAGTACTTC
TRBV9,-,TRBJ1-6,-,CASSGGGDNSPLHF,TGTGCCAGCAGCGGAGGCGGGGATAATTCACCCCTCCACTTT
TRBV12-3/TRBV12-4,-,TRBJ1-1,many,CASRHRRMNTEAFF,TGTGCCAGCAGACACAGAAGAATGAACACTGAAGCTTTCTTT
TRBV2,-,TRBJ2-5,once,CASSEKGQVQETQYF,TGTGCCAGCAGTGAAAAGGGGCAGGTCCAAGAGACCCAGTACTTC
TRBV7-6,-,TRBJ2-2,few,CASTPITGELFF,TGTGCCAGCACCCCCATCACCGGGGAGCTGTTTTTT
TRBV12-3/TRBV12-4,-,TRBJ1-2,-,CASTFGQLESYGYTF,TGTGCCAGCACCTTTGGGCAGCTGGAATCTTATGGCTACACCTTC
TRBV13,-,TRBJ2-2,-,CASSLDGGNGELFF,TGTGCCAGCAGCTTAGATGGAGGAAACGGGGAGCTGTTTTTT
TRBV18,TRBD1,TRBJ1-2,many,CASSPTGNYGYTF,TGTGCCAGCAGCCCGACAGGGAACTATGGCTACACCTTC
TRBV20-1,TRBD2,TRBJ2-2,-,CSFGLAGGTGELFF,TGCAGTTTTGGACTAGCGGGAGGGACCGGGGAGCTGTTTTTT
TRBV6-2/TRBV6-3,TRBD2,TRBJ2-5,-,CASSWTSGRAGETQYF,TGTGCCAGCAGCTGGACTAGCGGGAGGGCAGGAGAGACCCAGTACTTC
TRBV20-1,TRBD2,TRBJ2-5,-,CSARESSGRQTQYF,TGCAGTGCTAGAGAGTCTAGCGGGAGACAGACCCAGTACTTC
TRBV6-5,TRBD1,TRBJ1-2,few,CASSYSRTGVRWGYTF,TGTGCCAGCAGTTACTCGAGAACAGGGGTCCGTTGGGGCTACACCTTC
TRBV12-3/TRBV12-4,-,TRBJ1-6,few,CASSLGSGNSPLHF,TGTGCCAGCAGCCTGGGGTCCGGGAATTCACCCCTCCACTTT
TRBV9,-,TRBJ2-3,few,CASSVYGAAADTQYF,TGTGCCAGCAGCGTATACGGGGCCGCGGCAGATACGCAGTATTTT
TRBV7-2,-,TRBJ1-2,-,CASSLGGRNGGHGYTF,TGTGCCAGCAGCTTAGGCGGACGAAACGGGGGGCATGGCTACACCTTC
TRBV5-1,-,TRBJ2-2,few,CASSLLVTGRNTGELFF,TGCGCCAGCAGCTTGTTAGTGACGGGGAGGAACACCGGGGAGCTGTTTTTT
TRBV5-1,-,TRBJ2-5,-,CASSRPRGPGRQETQYF,TGCGCCAGCAGCCGACCGAGAGGACCAGGTAGACAAGAGACCCAGTACTTC
TRBV19,-,TRBJ1-1,few,CASKRGGTAMMNTEAFF,TGTGCCAGTAAAAGGGGGGGTACGGCCATGATGAACACTGAAGCTTTCTTT
TRBV29-1,TRBD1,TRBJ1-2,few,CSVHRGAVGYTF,TGCAGCGTTCACAGGGGTGCGGTTGGCTACACCTTC
TRBV20-1,TRBD1,TRBJ2-7,few,CSASGTGGWEQYF,TGCAGTGCTAGCGGGACAGGGGGCTGGGAGCAGTACTTC
TRBV24-1,TRBD2,TRBJ2-3,-,CATSDRAREGTDTQYF,TGTGCCACCAGTGATAGGGCCCGGGAGGGAACAGATACGCAGTATTTT
TRBV7-2,-,TRBJ2-1,few,CASSLSRIEQFF,TGTGCCAGCAGCTTAAGTAGGATTGAGCAGTTCTTC
TRBV27,TRBD1,TRBJ1-2,few,CASSSYRGNYGYTF,TGTGCCAGCAGTTCATACAGGGGGAACTATGGCTACACCTTC
TRBV4-1,-,TRBJ2-7,few,CASSQKGGNYEQYF,TGCGCCAGCAGCCAAAAGGGGGGCAATTACGAGCAGTACTTC
TRBV18,TRBD2,TRBJ2-3,-,CASSPRLAGSTDTQYF,TGTGCCAGCTCACCAAGACTAGCGGGAAGCACAGATACGCAGTATTTT
TRBV12-3/TRBV12-4,TRBD2,TRBJ2-7,-,CASSPTALAGGYYEQYF,TGTGCCAGCAGTCCTACTGCACTAGCGGGGGGATACTACGAGCAGTACTTC
TRBV29-1,TRBD1,TRBJ2-7,-,CSGMGQTYEQYF,TGCAGCGGCATGGGACAGACCTACGAGCAGTACTTC
TRBV14,-,TRBJ1-1,-,CASSQLGVNTEAFF,TGTGCCAGCAGCCAACTAGGGGTGAACACTGAAGCTTTCTTT
TRBV20-1,TRBD1,TRBJ1-6,-,CSAPTGAVENSPLHF,TGCAGTGCCCCGACAGGGGCGGTCGAGAATTCACCCCTCCACTTT
TRBV12-3/TRBV12-4,TRBD2,TRBJ2-2,-,CASSPRTSGVGGELFF,TGTGCCAGCAGCCCCAGGACTAGCGGGGTTGGCGGGGAGCTGTTTTTT
TRBV6-5,-,TRBJ1-1,-,CASRGLVGTEAFF,TGTGCCAGCAGGGGGCTTGTGGGCACTGAAGCTTTCTTT